A single sample is the source of the 5 T cell receptor beta chains below, sequenced in a study of blood T cell repertoires in COVID-19. TCRdb keeps only in-frame clones here, not all; method: immunoSEQ multiplex PCR. The sample carries 90,000 to 120,000 clones, 84% recorded once. Sequencing input: peripheral blood. Source of these receptors: a human donor in a cohort sampled during active COVID-19.

The J gene is TRBJ1-5, the V gene TRBV2, with TRBD1 matching 7 bases. V lost 6 bases to trimming and J lost 3 bases; unmatched junction nucleotides: 2. The CDR3 is 13 amino acids. The germline V gene has CDR1 SNHLY and CDR2 FYNNEI. The CDR3 loop reads CASRTGTNQPQHF. In nucleotides, the CDR3 is TGTGCCAGCAGGACAGGGACCAATCAGCCCCAGCATTTT. The whole variable domain, remainder taken from reference TRBV2 and TRBJ1-5, is EPEVTQTPSHQVTQMGQEVILRCVPISNHLYFYWYRQILGQKVEFLVSFYNNEISEKSEIFDDQFSVERPDGSNFTLKIRSTKLEDSAMYFCASRTGTNQPQHFGDGTRLSIL.

The chain couples TRBV7-8 to TRBJ1-6; 8 nucleotides match TRBD1. Looked up from germline, CDR1 is SGHVS and CDR2 is FQNEAQ. The CDR3 has 15 residues. V dropped 5 bases and J dropped 5; count of bases not matched to a gene: 5. In nucleotides, the CDR3 is TGTGCCAGCAGCCGGAGCAGGGGGCATAATTCACCCCTCCACTTT. This sequence encodes CASSRSRGHNSPLHF.

The chain recombines TRBV7-9 with TRBJ2-7; TRBD2 might be the D (6 bases). CDR3 size: 13 residues. Germline values: CDR1 SEHNR, CDR2 FQNEAQ (reference sequence). Trimming removed 3 bases at V and 4 bases at J, with 10 bases between. The CDR3 sequence: CASSFGTFYEQYF. In DNA form, the CDR3 reads TGTGCCAGCAGCTTCGGGACTTTTTACGAGCAGTACTTC.

This clone has just a few counts. This chain connects TRBV4-3 to TRBJ1-2; D ambiguous. The CDR3 consists of 13 residues. CDR1 is LGHNA, CDR2 YSLEER, per germline. Trimming stripped 1 base from V and 2 bases from J, with 5 bases between. The CDR3 protein is CASSQVANYGYTF. The DNA of the CDR3 is TGCGCCAGCAGCCAAGTGGCAAACTATGGCTACACCTTC.

Notes on this clone: The same CDR3 arises from other DNA sequences in this sample as well. V and J are TRBV7-2 and TRBJ2-7; 7 positions agree with TRBD1. Germline V gene sequence: CDR1 SGHTA, CDR2 FQGNSA. With V trimmed by 5 bases and J by 4 bases, 2 bases remained unmatched. The CDR3 covers 12 residues. The CDR3 DNA reads TGTGCCAGCAGCCCGGACAGGTACGAGCAGTACTTC. It codes for CASSPDRYEQYF.